This is a list of T cell receptor beta chains from one sample in a study of beta chain features in type 1 diabetes. Sequenced by immunoSEQ multiplex PCR; TCRdb stores in-frame clones only, minus some. The sample lists hundreds of thousands of clones, less than 15% occurring once. What was sequenced was central memory CD4+ T cells from blood. The receptors derive from a man under 40 in good health. CDR3s include the opening cysteine and the closing phenylalanine or tryptophan. The order of the fields is CDR3 protein, CDR3 DNA, D gene, clone size, V gene, J gene. D genes are given only for firm matches. Clone size, where shown, is once, few, many, or a class for clones that have expanded.

CASSQDGGNQPQHF	TGTGCCAGCAGCCAAGACGGCGGGAATCAGCCCCAGCATTTT	NA	many	TRBV4-2	TRBJ1-5
CASSKGYRDYNEQFF	TGTGCCAGCAGCAAGGGGTACCGAGATTACAATGAGCAGTTCTTC	NA	many	TRBV21-1	TRBJ2-1
CASSQEAPRGDGGKLFF	TGCGCCAGCAGCCAAGAGGCCCCGAGGGGAGACGGGGGAAAACTGTTTTTT	NA	NA	TRBV4-3	TRBJ1-4
CASSRSRASGGPEYF	TGTGCCAGCAGTCGATCTCGGGCTAGCGGGGGTCCGGAGTACTTC	TRBD2	NA	TRBV6-6	TRBJ2-5
CASSQRLAGGREQFF	TGTGCCAGCAGCCAAAGACTAGCGGGGGGTCGTGAGCAGTTCTTC	TRBD2	few	TRBV7-2	TRBJ2-1
CASSIRQGANTGELFF	TGTGCCAGTAGTATTCGGCAGGGCGCGAACACCGGGGAGCTGTTTTTT	NA	NA	TRBV19	TRBJ2-2
CATKLAGAHEQFF	TGTGCCACGAAACTAGCGGGTGCCCATGAGCAGTTCTTC	TRBD2	NA	TRBV11-2	TRBJ2-1
CASSLALGDREEKLFF	TGTGCCAGCAGCTTAGCGCTCGGGGACAGGGAGGAAAAACTGTTTTTT	TRBD1	NA	TRBV5-4	TRBJ1-4
CASSSNRGANTGELFF	TGTGCCAGCAGTTCCAACAGGGGTGCGAACACCGGGGAGCTGTTTTTT	TRBD1	NA	TRBV6-5	TRBJ2-2
CASSVGGGTGELFF	TGTGCCAGCAGTGTAGGAGGGGGGACCGGGGAGCTGTTTTTT	NA	many	TRBV27	TRBJ2-2
CASATVGTLYNEQFF	TGTGCCAGTGCAACAGTGGGGACTTTGTACAATGAGCAGTTCTTC	NA	NA	TRBV6-5	TRBJ2-1
CASSFSGTSSQETQYF	TGTGCCAGCAGCTTTTCGGGAACATCAAGCCAAGAGACCCAGTACTTC	NA	NA	TRBV11-3	TRBJ2-5
CASSLTGYNSPLHF	TGTGCCAGCAGTCTGACAGGGTATAATTCACCCCTCCACTTT	TRBD1	few	TRBV6-5	TRBJ1-6
CASSQDPLGAGRGETQYF	TGCGCCAGCAGCCAAGATCCCCTAGGAGCGGGGAGGGGGGAGACCCAGTACTTC	NA	NA	TRBV4-3	TRBJ2-5
CASSVGVREKLFF	TGTGCCAGCAGTGTAGGGGTACGGGAAAAACTGTTTTTT	NA	NA	TRBV2	TRBJ1-4
CSAGVETQYF	TGCAGTGCTGGGGTGGAGACCCAGTACTTC	NA	few	TRBV20-1	TRBJ2-5
CASSPQADHDGYTF	TGTGCCAGCTCACCACAGGCAGACCATGACGGCTACACCTTC	NA	NA	TRBV18	TRBJ1-2
CASSPRTGINEQFF	TGTGCCAGCTCACCGAGGACAGGGATCAATGAGCAGTTCTTC	TRBD1	many	TRBV18	TRBJ2-1
CASSLSGRGTEAFF	TGCGCCAGCAGCTTGTCAGGGAGGGGAACTGAAGCTTTCTTT	NA	many	TRBV5-1	TRBJ1-1
CASSLLPAGNAGELFF	TGTGCCAGCAGCTTACTCCCCGCAGGCAACGCCGGGGAGCTGTTTTTT	NA	few	TRBV7-2	TRBJ2-2
CASSLSRGPMSIDEQFF	TGTGCCAGCAGCTTATCCCGGGGACCAATGTCAATCGATGAGCAGTTCTTC	NA	few	TRBV7-2	TRBJ2-1
CASSHDRGYGYTF	TGTGCCAGCAGCCATGACAGGGGCTATGGCTACACCTTC	TRBD1	few	TRBV7-2	TRBJ1-2
CATGGAGVSNQPQHF	TGTGCCACGGGAGGGGCAGGGGTCTCCAATCAGCCCCAGCATTTT	NA	many	TRBV10-3	TRBJ1-5
CSVEAPTSGSWNEQFF	TGCAGCGTTGAAGCCCCCACTAGCGGGAGTTGGAATGAGCAGTTCTTC	TRBD2	NA	TRBV29-1	TRBJ2-1
CASSSAPTSVDTGELFF	TGTGCCAGTAGTAGTGCCCCCACTAGCGTAGACACCGGGGAGCTGTTTTTT	TRBD2	few	TRBV19	TRBJ2-2
CASSFKGTPGNSPLHF	TGTGCCAGCAGCTTTAAGGGGACGCCGGGTAATTCACCCCTCCACTTT	NA	few	TRBV7-2	TRBJ1-6
CAISAGQGNQPQHF	TGTGCCATCAGTGCGGGACAGGGCAATCAGCCCCAGCATTTT	TRBD1	NA	TRBV10-3	TRBJ1-5
CATTPVAGLGSGNTIYF	TGTGCCACCACCCCCGTGGCAGGCCTGGGCTCTGGAAACACCATATATTTT	NA	few	TRBV15	TRBJ1-3
CASSFRTGGEQYF	TGTGCCAGCAGCTTCCGGACAGGGGGCGAGCAGTACTTC	TRBD1	few	TRBV5-1	TRBJ2-7
CASSGPLDTGELFF	TGTGCCAGCAGTGGACCCCTTGACACCGGGGAGCTGTTTTTT	NA	few	TRBV2	TRBJ2-2
CASRNPGTAVGVPQHF	TGTGCCAGCAGAAACCCTGGGACAGCCGTGGGGGTGCCCCAGCATTTT	TRBD1	NA	TRBV2	TRBJ1-5
CASSLAVYSNQPQHF	TGTGCCAGCAGCTTGGCGGTGTATAGCAATCAGCCCCAGCATTTT	NA	NA	TRBV7-2	TRBJ1-5
CASSQESITYNEQFF	TGCGCCAGCAGCCAAGAGTCTATTACCTACAATGAGCAGTTCTTC	NA	few	TRBV4-3	TRBJ2-1
CASSGGQGASNTIYF	TGTGCCAGCAGCGGGGGACAGGGGGCAAGTAACACCATATATTTT	TRBD1	few	TRBV9	TRBJ1-3
CAIKQAGDQNTEAFF	TGTGCCATCAAACAAGCCGGGGATCAAAACACTGAAGCTTTCTTT	NA	NA	TRBV10-3	TRBJ1-1
CASSLDRVSSEETQYF	TGTGCCAGCAGCTTAGATAGGGTGTCTTCGGAAGAGACCCAGTACTTC	NA	NA	TRBV11-2	TRBJ2-5
CASSTRLISYNEQFF	TGTGCCAGCAGCACTAGATTGATCTCCTACAATGAGCAGTTCTTC	NA	NA	TRBV7-9	TRBJ2-1
CASSLWGEFSGNTIYF	TGTGCCAGCAGCTTATGGGGAGAGTTCTCTGGAAACACCATATATTTT	NA	NA	TRBV7-9	TRBJ1-3
CASSQDPSGLGNSPLHF	TGCGCCAGCAGCCAAGACCCCTCAGGGTTAGGTAATTCACCCCTCCACTTT	NA	many	TRBV4-1	TRBJ1-6
CASSTGGTDTQYF	TGTGCCAGTAGTACAGGGGGGACAGATACGCAGTATTTT	NA	NA	TRBV19	TRBJ2-3
CAISESSGFQTQYF	TGTGCCATCAGTGAGTCTAGCGGGTTTCAGACCCAGTACTTC	TRBD2	few	TRBV6-6	TRBJ2-5
CASKQIVLNYEQYF	TGTGCCAGCAAGCAAATAGTACTAAACTACGAGCAGTACTTC	NA	few	TRBV2	TRBJ2-7
CASSFYEGGEETQYF	TGTGCCAGCAGTTTCTACGAGGGAGGGGAGGAGACCCAGTACTTC	TRBD2	NA	TRBV6-5	TRBJ2-5
CASSLIYQPQHF	TGTGCCAGCAGCTTGATTTACCAGCCCCAGCATTTT	NA	few	TRBV7-2	TRBJ1-5
CASSFGGTRLEQYF	TGTGCCAGCAGCTTCGGCGGGACGAGGTTGGAGCAGTACTTC	NA	few	TRBV7-8	TRBJ2-7
CASSQPYDTQYF	TGTGCCAGCAGCCAACCCTATGATACGCAGTATTTT	NA	NA	TRBV5-6	TRBJ2-3
CASSESRETQYF	TGTGCCAGCAGTGAATCTAGGGAGACCCAGTACTTC	NA	NA	TRBV6-1	TRBJ2-5
CASSYLRGNTGELFF	TGTGCCAGCAGCTACCTCAGGGGGAACACCGGGGAGCTGTTTTTT	NA	NA	TRBV7-2	TRBJ2-2
CASSLGGAAGNEQFF	TGTGCCAGCAGCTTAGGGGGTGCGGCGGGCAATGAGCAGTTCTTC	NA	few	TRBV7-2	TRBJ2-1